Given below is one T cell receptor (beta chain) in context. This entry comes from a study of CXCR3-negative and CXCR3-positive naive CD8 T cells. Per the germline V gene, CDR1 is KGHSY and CDR2 is FQNENV. This CDR3 has 12 residues. The authors prepared UMI-labeled TRB cDNA libraries by 5' RACE. TCRdb reprocessed the 5' RACE reads; each CDR3 protein has one entry and no DNA is given. The listing records about 130,000 distinct CDR3 sequences. This chain links TRBV16 with TRBJ1-5. This TCR was recovered from a human donor in good health. Some clones in this sample may be carry-over from other donors' samples. The specimen was naive CXCR3- CD8+ T cells from blood. Subset: CD45RO-CCR7+CD27+CD95- naive CD8+ T cells lacking CXCR3 (TNR3-). CDR3 amino acids: CASSQGPQPQHF. Full variable domain (missing parts from reference TRBV16 and TRBJ1-5): GEEVAQTPKHLVRGEGQKAKLYCAPIKGHSYVFWYQQVLKNEFKFLISFQNENVFDETGMPKERFSAKCLPNSPCSLEIQATKLEDSAVYFCASSQGPQPQHFGDGTRLSIL.